A single T cell receptor beta chain is shown here with its context. Antigen specificity is unknown. This sample is part of a study of radiotherapy plus CTLA-4 blockade in lung cancer. Overall study: An objective response was seen in approximately 17% of patients, and disease control in about 31%. Study-wide points: Radiotherapy was combined with ipilimumab, and tumor-derived TCR clones then expanded in blood. Alongside interferon-beta, early blood T cell clone dynamics were reportedly the best predictor of response.

Alongside CTLA-4 blockade with ipilimumab, patients with chemo-refractory metastatic non-small-cell lung cancer received focal radiation. TCRdb's table, derived via immunoSEQ multiplex PCR, lists solely in-frame clones and lacks some. The data contain roughly 76,000 clones, under 75% of them singletons. Sequenced material: peripheral blood, taken from a patient treated with radiotherapy plus ipilimumab. This clonotype was obtained from a human donor with non-small cell lung cancer whose response to radiotherapy plus ipilimumab could not be evaluated.

The CDR3 DNA reads as TGCGCCAGCAGCCTATGGGACAGCCAAGAGACCCAGTACTTC. It is translated as CASSLWDSQETQYF. The chain uses TRBV5-1 and TRBJ2-5; 7 bases match TRBD1. There are 14 residues in the CDR3. J lost 1 base, V lost 4 bases, and 4 bases had no gene match. Germline V gene lookup returns CDR1 SGHRS and CDR2 YFSETQ.